These 2 T cell receptor beta chains were all obtained from the same sample, sequenced in a study of T-cell memory formation after mild COVID-19. One entry per CDR3 protein, called by TCRdb with MiXCR from the 5' RACE reads. The table lists roughly 580,000 distinct CDR3 sequences, under 20% of them singletons. Source material: PBMCs or a T cell subset sorted from them (not recorded which). These receptors were taken from an adult woman who had mild COVID-19 (a few samples of this study predate the infection). Cell type and time point are not known.

This clonotype was seen a handful of times. This rearrangement joins TRBV6-6 to TRBJ2-5; 9 bases map to TRBD2. Trimming removed 7 bases from V and 2 bases from J; junction bases left unmatched: 5. There are 14 residues in the CDR3. Germline CDR1 reads MNHNY; CDR2 reads SVGAGI (reference sequence). CDR3 in DNA: TGTGCCAGCACTCAGACTAGCGGACAAGAGACCCAGTACTTC. Residues: CASTQTSGQETQYF.

V usage is TRBV14 and J usage is TRBJ2-1; TRBD2 aligns across 8 bases. The germline gives CDR1 SGHDN, CDR2 FVKESK. Losses at the gene ends were 5 bases for V and 11 bases for J; bases not matched to a gene: 11. The CDR3 extends over 14 amino acids. CDR3: CASSIGRAGAKQFF. CDR3 DNA: TGTGCCAGCAGCATCGGGAGGGCAGGGGCCAAGCAGTTCTTC.